Below are 29 T cell receptor beta chains sequenced from a single sample in a study of metastatic and nonmetastatic thyroid tumors. No treatment of any kind had been given to any patient before thyroid surgery. TCRdb re-called clones from the PCR reads using MiXCR. The table has tens of thousands of clones, about 16% seen once. The sequenced sample consisted of blood. The receptor source for this set is a female donor with papillary thyroid cancer or a benign thyroid nodule (not recorded which). Some clones in this sample may be carry-over from other donors' samples.

This clone was detected only a few times. V usage is TRBV28 and J usage is TRBJ1-6; no clear D gene. This CDR3 is 11 amino acids long. Trimming left V 10 bases short and J 15 bases short, with 16 bases between. CDR1 is MDHEN, CDR2 SYDVKM, per germline. This CDR3 is CANSIIGRLHF. CDR3 bases: TGTGCCAACAGCATAATCGGGCGCCTCCACTTT.

This clone came up a few times. The V and J genes are TRBV6-2 or TRBV6-3 and TRBJ2-1; 8 bases map to TRBD2. Germline assignment: CDR1 MNHEY and CDR2 SVGEGT. The CDR3 spans 15 residues. The V segment lost 6 bases and the J segment 9 bases; nucleotides outside the gene matches: 13. CDR3 nucleotide sequence: TGTGCCAGCAGCTCCACCCAACTAGCGGACCTTGAGCAGTTCTTC. Translating it yields CASSSTQLADLEQFF.

As for this clone: Germline is not matched at one junction end, which may reflect a read error. This chain uses TRBV7-9 with TRBJ2-1; either TRBD1 or TRBD2 may supply D (5 bases each). Germline V gives CDR1 SEHNR, CDR2 FQNEAQ (reference sequence). The CDR3 extends over 14 amino acids. This CDR3 is CASSLAGAHNEQFF. CDR3 coding DNA: TGTGCCAGCAGCCTAGCCGGGGCTCACAATGAGCAGTTCTTC.

The rearrangement joins TRBV18 to TRBJ2-7; D is unresolved. The CDR3 is 14 amino acids. V gave up 2 bases and J gave up 5 bases, with 13 bases separating them. Germline V lookup: CDR1 KGHSH, CDR2 LQKENI. CDR3 sequence reads: CASSPSKGSDEQYF. CDR3 nucleotide sequence: TGTGCCAGCTCACCAAGCAAAGGTTCCGACGAGCAGTACTTC.

For this clone: A much larger clone differs by one base, so this may be a read error. The same CDR3 also results from other DNA sequences found in this sample. The CDR3 nucleotides read TGTGCCAGCAGCTACGCCCCGGGGACAGATATACACTTT. Protein: CASSYAPGTDIHF. The V call is TRBV4-2, the J call TRBJ1-6, with 7 bases aligning to TRBD1. The CDR3 has 13 amino acids. Germline CDR1 LGHNA, CDR2 YNFKEQ. V shed 5 bases and J 19 bases; nucleotides not matched to a gene: 14.

In its sample, this clone was seen many times. The chain combines TRBV10-1 with TRBJ2-1; possibly TRBD1 for D (5 bases). The length of the CDR3 is 12 residues. The germline V and J ends were trimmed by 11 bases and 4 bases, with 12 bases remaining between them. Per germline, CDR1 WNHNN and CDR2 SYGVQD (reference sequence). As DNA, the CDR3 is TGCGCCGGTAGACAGATTTACAATGAGCAGTTCTTC. It translates to CAGRQIYNEQFF.

By frequency in the sample, this clone is medium-sized. The chain combines TRBV6-1 with TRBJ1-2; TRBD1 matches at 9 bases. Unmatched junction bases numbered 11, after V lost 6 bases and J lost 3 bases. This CDR3 spans 16 amino acids. Germline assignment: CDR1 MNHNS and CDR2 SASEGT. As DNA, the CDR3 is TGTGCCAGCAGAACCCTTTCCGGGACAGGGTACTATGGCTACACCTTC. Translated, it gives CASRTLSGTGYYGYTF.

By share, this clone ranks as medium-sized. The chain uses TRBV6-1 and TRBJ1-5; no clear D. Per the germline V gene, CDR1 is MNHNS and CDR2 is SASEGT. The CDR3 spans 13 residues. V was cut by 4 bases and J by 7 bases, with 11 bases left in between. The CDR3 protein is CASSVTEDQPQHF. The CDR3 DNA reads as TGTGCCAGCAGTGTGACCGAGGACCAGCCCCAGCATTTT.

Only a few counts were recorded for this clone. The chain carries TRBV27 and TRBJ1-2; D is unclear. This CDR3 has 14 amino acids. V lost 6 bases and J lost 8, with 19 bases in between. Per germline, CDR1 MNHEY and CDR2 SMNVEV (reference sequence). The CDR3 protein is CASRRTDEAKGYTF. The CDR3 DNA is TGTGCCAGCAGAAGGACTGATGAGGCGAAAGGCTACACCTTC.

This clone showed up many times. The chain uses TRBV6-1 and TRBJ2-7; 8 positions agree with TRBD1. CDR3 length equals 15 residues. V dropped 0 bases and J dropped 5; count of bases not matched to a gene: 6. From germline, CDR1 is MNHNS and CDR2 SASEGT. CDR3 amino acids: CASSEASGGFHEQYF. The CDR3 nucleotides are TGTGCCAGCAGTGAAGCGTCAGGGGGCTTCCACGAGCAGTACTTC.

This clone has a count of ten or more. Other DNA variants within this sample encode the same CDR3. The chain uses TRBV15 and TRBJ2-1, with 10 nucleotides matching TRBD2. The V segment lost 0 bases and the J segment 8 bases; nucleotides outside the gene matches: 7. The CDR3 has 16 amino acids. Germline V gene data show CDR1 as LNHNV and CDR2 as YYDKDF (reference sequence). The DNA for the CDR3 is TGTGCCACCAGCAGAGAGGGACTAGCGTTCCCCGATGAGCAGTTCTTC. Residues: CATSREGLAFPDEQFF. The full variable domain, completed using reference TRBV15 and TRBJ2-1, is DAMVIQNPRYQVTQFGKPVTLSCSQTLNHNVMYWYQQKSSQAPKLLFHYYDKDFNNEADTPDNFQSRRPNTSFCFLDIRSPGLGDTAMYLCATSREGLAFPDEQFFGPGTRLTVL.

This clone was counted ten times or more. The chain recombines TRBV20-1 with TRBJ1-2; TRBD1 matches at 11 bases. The CDR3 spans 18 residues. V was pared by 0 bases and J by 0 bases, with 9 bases of the junction left unmatched. In germline, CDR1 is DFQATT, CDR2 SNEGSKA (reference sequence). The CDR3 nucleotides read TGCAGTGCTAGAGACCCCCGGGACAGGGGGTTTTCTAACTATGGCTACACCTTC. This sequence encodes CSARDPRDRGFSNYGYTF.

This clone was seen at least ten times. V is TRBV3-1 and J is TRBJ2-1, with a weak D call TRBD2 (5 bases). The CDR3 spans 12 residues. Germline V gene data show CDR1 as LGHDT and CDR2 as YNNKEL (reference sequence). Between the trimmed V and J ends, which lost 0 bases and 10 bases, there was a span of 7 bases. The CDR3 DNA follows: TGTGCCAGCAGCCAAGATGGGGAGGAGCAGTTCTTC. Translating it yields CASSQDGEEQFF.

Ten or more counts support this clone. The V call is TRBV11-2, the J call TRBJ1-1, with a tentative D call TRBD1 (5 bases). V was pared by 0 bases and J by 4 bases, with 9 bases between. CDR3 length equals 14 residues. Per germline, CDR1 SGHAT and CDR2 FQNNGV. The CDR3 is CASSLDPGTTEAFF. The CDR3 DNA follows: TGTGCCAGCAGCTTAGATCCCGGGACCACTGAAGCTTTCTTT. The variable domain in full, completed from reference TRBV11-2 and TRBJ1-1, reads EAGVAQSPRYKIIEKRQSVAFWCNPISGHATLYWYQQILGQGPKLLIQFQNNGVVDDSQLPKDRFSAERLKGVDSTLKIQPAKLEDSAVYLCASSLDPGTTEAFFGQGTRLTVV.

At least ten counts were recorded for this clone. The J gene is TRBJ2-1, the V gene TRBV24-1; 10 bases map to TRBD2. The CDR3 covers 16 residues. V dropped 3 bases and J dropped 6; count of bases not matched to a gene: 7. Per germline, CDR1 KGHDR and CDR2 SFDVKD. CDR3 nucleotides: TGTGCCACCAGTGATCCCGGGGCTAGCGGGAGCAATGAGCAGTTCTTC. It translates to CATSDPGASGSNEQFF.

This clone has at least ten counts. CDR3 nucleotide sequence: TGCAGCGTTGGGACAGTTTACCAAGAGACCCAGTACTTC. Its protein is CSVGTVYQETQYF. The chain couples TRBV29-1 to TRBJ2-5; tentatively, D is TRBD1 (6 bases). Germline V gene sequence: CDR1 SQVTM, CDR2 ANQGSEA. The CDR3 has 13 residues. With 4 bases removed from V and 0 bases from J, the gap between germline ends came to 9 bases.

This clone was counted at least ten times. The genes are TRBV9 and TRBJ2-5, with D unclear. Germline CDR1 and CDR2: SGDLS and YYNGEE. CDR3 length: 15 amino acids. Trimming cost V 0 bases and J 4 bases, with 13 bases left between them. CDR3 sequence: CASSVEGRVRETQYF. The CDR3 nucleotides read TGTGCCAGCAGCGTAGAGGGTAGGGTTCGAGAGACCCAGTACTTC.

Relative to its sample, this clone is medium-sized (0.01 to 0.1%). The chain couples TRBV28 to TRBJ2-7, with D perhaps TRBD1 (6 bases). The germline V gene has CDR1 MDHEN and CDR2 SYDVKM. Trimming removed 2 bases at V and 2 bases at J, with 19 bases between. CDR3 length equals 17 residues. The DNA for the CDR3 is TGTGCCAGCAGTTTAGTTCGGCTCAGGGACAAGCCCTACGAGCAGTACTTC. Its translation is CASSLVRLRDKPYEQYF.

This clone was recorded many times. The rearrangement links TRBV6-1 to TRBJ1-2, with D unresolved. The CDR3 totals 14 residues. CDR1 and CDR2 (germline): MNHNS, SASEGT. V was cut by 8 bases and J by 4 bases, with 17 bases left in between. The CDR3 DNA reads TGTGCCAGCGCCTCCGACATTTTCAGCTATGGCTACACCTTC. It is translated as CASASDIFSYGYTF.

The rearrangement joins TRBV7-8 to TRBJ1-2, with D tentatively TRBD1 (6 bases). Per germline, CDR1 SGHVS and CDR2 FQNEAQ. This CDR3 spans 15 amino acids. Trimming left V 6 bases short and J 7 bases short, with 21 bases between. CDR3 DNA: TGTGCCAGCAGTTCCCGTGGCGGGGGGCAGGTTGGCTACACCTTC. Translated: CASSSRGGGQVGYTF.

The table lists this clone with many counts. The chain is built from TRBV28 and TRBJ1-3, with D perhaps TRBD1 (6 bases). Between the trimmed V and J ends, which lost 11 bases and 0 bases, there was a span of 14 bases. The CDR3 covers 14 residues. Germline V CDR1 and CDR2: MDHEN, SYDVKM. CDR3 bases: TGTGCCTCCAGGGGTCCAAACTCTGGAAACACCATATATTTT. Translated, it gives CASRGPNSGNTIYF. The entire variable domain, with the rest obtained from reference TRBV28 and TRBJ1-3, is as follows: DVKVTQSSRYLVKRTGEKVFLECVQDMDHENMFWYRQDPGLGLRLIYFSYDVKMKEKGDIPEGYSVSREKKERFSLILESASTNQTSMYLCASRGPNSGNTIYFGEGSWLTVV.

A word on this clone: A read error may produce the germline difference seen at one junction end. The chain joins TRBV19 to TRBJ1-5; 8 bases match TRBD1. Germline CDR1 and CDR2: LNHDA and SQIVND (reference sequence). The CDR3 contains 17 residues. The CDR3 loop reads CASRDPLLDRAFQPQHF. CDR3 coding DNA: TGTGCCAGTAGAGATCCCCTCCTGGACAGGGCCTTTCAGCCCCAGCATTTC.

This clone occurred many times. V usage is TRBV5-1 and J usage is TRBJ2-2; unclear D gene. CDR3 size: 16 residues. Looked up from germline, CDR1 is SGHRS and CDR2 is YFSETQ. V dropped 7 bases and J dropped 3 bases, with 19 bases sitting between them. The CDR3 region has the DNA TGCGCCAGCCGATCAAGTTGGGGTACGGACACCGGGGAGCTGTTTTTT. Amino acids: CASRSSWGTDTGELFF.

The chain recombines TRBV24-1 with TRBJ2-1; D gene ambiguous. The germline V gene encodes CDR1 KGHDR and CDR2 SFDVKD. The V end was cut by 2 bases, the J end by 5 bases, with 9 bases between. The CDR3 is 14 amino acids. CDR3: CATSDSGRHNEQFF. CDR3 coding DNA: TGTGCCACCAGTGATTCGGGTAGGCACAATGAGCAGTTCTTC.

The chain employs TRBV9 and TRBJ2-7, with D perhaps TRBD1 (5 bases). V lost 6 bases, J lost 4 bases, and 8 bases lay in between. Germline loops: CDR1 SGDLS, CDR2 YYNGEE. The CDR3 has 11 residues. The CDR3 bases are TGTGCCAGCAACTCAGGGTACGAGCAGTACTTC. It specifies CASNSGYEQYF.

This clone is judged medium-sized (0.01 to 0.1%). The J gene is TRBJ2-1, the V gene TRBV28; D is unclear. V dropped 1 base and J dropped 0 bases, with 7 bases sitting between them. Germline CDR1 reads MDHEN; CDR2 reads SYDVKM. CDR3 length equals 15 residues. The CDR3 DNA sequence: TGTGCCAGCAGTTTATACAGAAGCTCCTACAATGAGCAGTTCTTC. Protein product: CASSLYRSSYNEQFF.

This chain connects TRBV11-2 to TRBJ2-7; D ambiguous. Germline V gene sequence: CDR1 SGHAT, CDR2 FQNNGV. V lost 1 base and J lost 0, with 13 bases in between. This CDR3 is built from 16 residues. The CDR3 spells CASSLGRSRSSYEQYF. The CDR3 DNA reads TGTGCCAGCAGCTTAGGAAGGTCCAGAAGCTCCTACGAGCAGTACTTC.

This clone was picked up many times. Additional DNA sequences in this sample encode the identical CDR3. The chain recombines TRBV2 with TRBJ1-5, with D tentatively TRBD1 (6 bases). Germline CDR1 SNHLY, CDR2 FYNNEI. The CDR3 covers 19 residues. Trimming shortened V by 4 bases and J by 2 bases, and 24 bases separated the two germline ends. In DNA, the CDR3 is TGTGCCAGCAGTGGTTTCCATGAGGGGGAGGGGTATGGCAATCAGCCCCAGCATTTT. Its protein is CASSGFHEGEGYGNQPQHF.

This clone was counted at least ten times. The rearrangement links TRBV11-2 to TRBJ2-3, with 12 bases that match TRBD2. The CDR3 contains 17 residues. Looked up from germline, CDR1 is SGHAT and CDR2 is FQNNGV. J lost 2 bases, V lost 5 bases, and 8 bases had no gene match. The CDR3 sequence: CASSQLLAGGPTDTQYF. The CDR3 region has the DNA TGTGCCAGCAGCCAGCTACTAGCGGGGGGACCCACAGATACGCAGTATTTT.